These 11 T cell receptor beta chains originate from one sample sequenced in a study of T cell responses to AZD1222 COVID-19 vaccine. This table comes from immunoSEQ multiplex PCR, and its TCRdb copy is limited to in-frame clones, with some not included. In the table there are approximately 82,000 clones, roughly 81% of which are singletons. Sample: peripheral blood, taken on day 0 of AZD1222 vaccination. The origin of the receptors is an adult in good health.

The genes are TRBV5-1 and TRBJ2-5, with D possibly TRBD1 on 5 matching bases. With 0 bases removed from V and 0 bases from J, the gap between germline ends came to 9 bases. This CDR3 is 15 amino acids long. CDR1 is SGHRS and CDR2 is YFSETQ in the germline V gene. The CDR3 coding sequence is TGCGCCAGCAGCTTGGAGCCAGGGAACCAAGAGACCCAGTACTTC. Its protein product is CASSLEPGNQETQYF.

The chain carries TRBV2 and TRBJ2-7, with 9 positions matching TRBD1. The V segment lost 6 bases and the J segment 2 bases; nucleotides outside the gene matches: 5. The CDR3 is made up of 14 amino acids. In germline, CDR1 is SNHLY, CDR2 FYNNEI. The CDR3 DNA is TGTGCCAGCAGGGCAAGGACAGGGGCCTACGAGCAGTACTTC. Encoded protein: CASRARTGAYEQYF.

The rearrangement uses TRBV5-6 and TRBJ2-1; 9 bases match TRBD1. The V and J ends lost 3 bases and 3 bases, in that order; junction bases with no gene match: 7. The CDR3 has 16 residues. The germline V gene has CDR1 SGHDT and CDR2 YYEEEE. The CDR3 loop reads CASSSNRGRFYNEQFF. The CDR3 DNA sequence: TGTGCCAGCAGCTCCAACAGGGGGCGCTTCTACAATGAGCAGTTCTTC.

For this clone: One end of the junction is discordant with germline, which a read error may explain. V is TRBV10-3 and J is TRBJ2-6, with a tentative D call TRBD2 (6 bases). Germline V CDR1 and CDR2: ENHRY, SYGVKD. The CDR3 runs to 16 residues. The CDR3: CATSGGNSGGANVLTF. The CDR3 nucleotides are TGTGCCACCAGTGGGGGGAATTCGGGCGGGGCCAACGTCCTGACTTTC.

The chain couples TRBV4-1 to TRBJ2-7; 9 bases match TRBD1. The germline V gene encodes CDR1 MGHRA and CDR2 YSYEKL. The J segment lost 6 bases and the V segment lost 0 bases, leaving 15 bases of the junction unmatched. The CDR3 extends over 18 amino acids. Here the CDR3 DNA reads TGCGCCAGCAGCCAAGATCCCCGAACCGGGACAGGGTTTGGCGAGCAGTACTTC. Protein: CASSQDPRTGTGFGEQYF.

The genes are TRBV4-3 and TRBJ1-1; no clear D. Germline CDR1 LGHNA, CDR2 YSLEER. V lost 3 bases, J lost 4 bases, and 9 bases lay in between. The CDR3 consists of 13 residues. The CDR3 coding sequence is TGCGCCAGCAGCCAGGGCGCGGGCACTGAAGCTTTCTTT. This encodes CASSQGAGTEAFF.

This clone was observed a single time. The J gene is TRBJ1-2, the V gene TRBV7-9; 10 bases fit TRBD1. The ends lost 5 bases at V and 5 bases at J; junction bases unmatched: 8. The CDR3 loop spans 15 amino acids. Germline CDR1 is SEHNR and CDR2 is FQNEAQ (reference sequence). The CDR3 DNA reads TGTGCCAGCAGCCCCGGAAGACAGGGGGCGTATGGCTACACCTTC. It translates to CASSPGRQGAYGYTF.

The rearrangement uses TRBV6-5 and TRBJ2-1, with a possible D match to TRBD1 (6 bases). V was clipped by 7 bases and J by 5 bases, with 15 bases between them. In germline, CDR1 is MNHEY, CDR2 SVGAGI. This CDR3 has 14 residues. Here the CDR3 DNA reads TGTGCCAGCACGTATAGGGGGAACCACAATGAGCAGTTCTTC. It is translated as CASTYRGNHNEQFF.

The genes are TRBV11-2 and TRBJ1-2; D is unclear. The CDR3 spans 14 residues. V was shortened by 1 base and J by 2 bases, with 8 bases between the two germline ends. Germline V CDR1 and CDR2: SGHAT, FQNNGV. CDR3 DNA: TGTGCCAGCAGCTTAGCTGCGCAGAACTATGGCTACACCTTC. Its protein product is CASSLAAQNYGYTF.

J is TRBJ2-3 and V is TRBV7-3; 14 bases agree with TRBD2. CDR1 is SGHTA, CDR2 FQGTGA, per germline. Trimming at V came to 5 bases and at J to 5 bases, leaving 3 bases not matched to a gene. This CDR3 region has 15 residues. CDR3 nucleotides: TGTGCCAGCAGCCCCGGACTAGCGGGGGGAGATACGCAGTATTTT. As protein: CASSPGLAGGDTQYF.

This clone was seen only a few times. The chain employs TRBV7-6 and TRBJ2-2; TRBD2 agrees at 10 bases. The CDR3 covers 15 residues. The J segment lost 5 bases and the V segment lost 6 bases, leaving 6 bases of the junction unmatched. Germline V lookup: CDR1 SGHVS, CDR2 FNYEAQ. CDR3 loop: CASSSLAGVTGELFF. The CDR3, as DNA: TGTGCCAGCAGTAGCCTAGCGGGGGTGACCGGGGAGCTGTTTTTT.